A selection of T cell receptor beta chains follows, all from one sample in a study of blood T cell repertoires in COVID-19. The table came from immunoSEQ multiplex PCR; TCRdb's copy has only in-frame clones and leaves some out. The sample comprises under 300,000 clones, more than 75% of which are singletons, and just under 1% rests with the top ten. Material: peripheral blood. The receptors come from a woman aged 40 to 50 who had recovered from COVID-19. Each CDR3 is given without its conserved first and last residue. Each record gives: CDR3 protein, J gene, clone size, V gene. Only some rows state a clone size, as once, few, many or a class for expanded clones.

CDR3: ASSQDLETGLYGYT
J: TRBJ1-2
size: .
V: TRBV4-1

CDR3: ASSSRGVGETQY
J: TRBJ2-5
size: .
V: TRBV5-5

CDR3: ASKRTGENTEAF
J: TRBJ1-1
size: once
V: TRBV19

CDR3: ASSPRGGGGPYEQY
J: TRBJ2-7
size: .
V: TRBV5-6

CDR3: ASPGGKPPNEQF
J: TRBJ2-1
size: .
V: TRBV6-5

CDR3: ASSSTSGRAVETQY
J: TRBJ2-5
size: .
V: TRBV7-9

CDR3: ASTAYRGWIPLGDQPQH
J: TRBJ1-5
size: .
V: TRBV21-1

CDR3: AWSPSETQY
J: TRBJ2-5
size: .
V: TRBV30

CDR3: ASSQSGLAGGPLHEQY
J: TRBJ2-7
size: .
V: TRBV3-1/TRBV3-2

CDR3: APLGPRDNEQF
J: TRBJ2-1
size: .
V: TRBV25-1

CDR3: ASSYSTGTELNSGANVLT
J: TRBJ2-6
size: .
V: TRBV6-2/TRBV6-3

CDR3: ASSLAALRSYNEQF
J: TRBJ2-1
size: .
V: TRBV7-2

CDR3: ASSGVGGDTQY
J: TRBJ2-3
size: .
V: TRBV10-2

CDR3: ASSYLGQYQETQY
J: TRBJ2-5
size: .
V: TRBV6-2/TRBV6-3

CDR3: AISPSNSGRPGDTQY
J: TRBJ2-3
size: .
V: TRBV10-3

CDR3: AISESGASPLH
J: TRBJ1-6
size: .
V: TRBV10-3

CDR3: ASSTPGGPSYGYT
J: TRBJ1-2
size: few
V: TRBV19

CDR3: ASSPRTSGRPQETQY
J: TRBJ2-5
size: .
V: TRBV7-6

CDR3: SASRSLAGAPYEQY
J: TRBJ2-7
size: .
V: TRBV20-1

CDR3: ASSTGGSYEQY
J: TRBJ2-7
size: .
V: TRBV5-1

CDR3: ASSLWGSGSGADTQY
J: TRBJ2-3
size: .
V: TRBV11-2

CDR3: ASMPLNQPQH
J: TRBJ1-5
size: .
V: TRBV6-5

CDR3: AWGSSYGYT
J: TRBJ1-2
size: .
V: TRBV30

CDR3: ASSYGRGVGTDTQY
J: TRBJ2-3
size: .
V: TRBV6-5

CDR3: ASSLGPMNTEAF
J: TRBJ1-1
size: .
V: TRBV11-3

CDR3: AWSPLAYQETQY
J: TRBJ2-5
size: .
V: TRBV30

CDR3: ASSQEASGSREQY
J: TRBJ2-7
size: .
V: TRBV4-3

CDR3: ASSLSERAGGAGGYT
J: TRBJ1-2
size: once
V: TRBV5-1

CDR3: ASSPGTSGRQTQY
J: TRBJ2-5
size: .
V: TRBV5-8

CDR3: ASSFYPTNYGYT
J: TRBJ1-2
size: .
V: TRBV11-3

CDR3: ASSRLGAPDSYNEQF
J: TRBJ2-1
size: .
V: TRBV7-3

CDR3: ASSRASGTYNEQF
J: TRBJ2-1
size: .
V: TRBV6-6

CDR3: ASSLPQGATEAF
J: TRBJ1-1
size: once
V: TRBV7-8

CDR3: TSSTGTSGGYNEQF
J: TRBJ2-1
size: .
V: TRBV1

CDR3: AWSVGAGNQPQH
J: TRBJ1-5
size: .
V: TRBV30

CDR3: AWSRQGNNEQF
J: TRBJ2-1
size: .
V: TRBV30

CDR3: ASSPQGAHGYT
J: TRBJ1-2
size: .
V: TRBV18

CDR3: ASSQDGGAPAYNEQF
J: TRBJ2-1
size: .
V: TRBV4-3

CDR3: ASSLDVGPRETQY
J: TRBJ2-5
size: .
V: TRBV11-3

CDR3: ASSGDSYEQY
J: TRBJ2-7
size: few
V: TRBV9

CDR3: ASSPPGGSTYNEQF
J: TRBJ2-1
size: .
V: TRBV18

CDR3: ASSIAGSSYNEQF
J: TRBJ2-1
size: .
V: TRBV19

CDR3: ASSPHQNTYEQY
J: TRBJ2-7
size: .
V: TRBV7-8

CDR3: ASSPGAGGETQY
J: TRBJ2-5
size: .
V: TRBV18

CDR3: ASSPQGPSGNTIY
J: TRBJ1-3
size: .
V: TRBV7-2

CDR3: ASSGNPVGAGELF
J: TRBJ2-2
size: .
V: TRBV19

CDR3: ASSPGGGLNYGYT
J: TRBJ1-2
size: .
V: TRBV7-2

CDR3: ATMDPRSGNTGELF
J: TRBJ2-2
size: once
V: TRBV24-1